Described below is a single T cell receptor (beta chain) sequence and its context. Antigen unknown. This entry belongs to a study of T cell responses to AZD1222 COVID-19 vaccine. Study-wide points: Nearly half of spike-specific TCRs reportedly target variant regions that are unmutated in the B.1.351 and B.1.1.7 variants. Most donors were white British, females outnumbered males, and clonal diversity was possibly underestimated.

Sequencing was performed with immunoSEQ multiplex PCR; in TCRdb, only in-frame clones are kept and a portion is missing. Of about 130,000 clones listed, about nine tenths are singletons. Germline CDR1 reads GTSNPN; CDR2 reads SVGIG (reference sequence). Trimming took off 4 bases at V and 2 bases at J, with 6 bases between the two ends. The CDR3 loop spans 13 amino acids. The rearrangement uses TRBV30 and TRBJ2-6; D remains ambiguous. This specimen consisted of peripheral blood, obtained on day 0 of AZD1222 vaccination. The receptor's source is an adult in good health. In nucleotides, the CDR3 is TGTGCCTGGACCTTCGCTGGGGCCAACGTCCTGACTTTC. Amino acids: CAWTFAGANVLTF.